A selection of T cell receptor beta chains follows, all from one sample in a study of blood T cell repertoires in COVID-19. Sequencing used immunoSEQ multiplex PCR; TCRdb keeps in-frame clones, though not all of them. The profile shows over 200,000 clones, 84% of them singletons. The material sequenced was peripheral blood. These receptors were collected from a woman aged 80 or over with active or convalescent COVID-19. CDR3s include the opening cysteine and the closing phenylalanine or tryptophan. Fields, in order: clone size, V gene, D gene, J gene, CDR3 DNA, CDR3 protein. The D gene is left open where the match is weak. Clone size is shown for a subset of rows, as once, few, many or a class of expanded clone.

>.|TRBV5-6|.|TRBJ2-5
TGTGCCAGCACCCCGAGGGGGCGGGGACAAGAGACCCAGTACTTC
CASTPRGRGQETQYF
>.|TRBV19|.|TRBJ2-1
TGTGCCAGTAGGAAAGCAGGGGTATACAATGAGCAGTTCTTC
CASRKAGVYNEQFF
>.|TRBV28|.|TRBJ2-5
TGTGCCAGCAGTCCCGGGGGATCTAAAGAGACCCAGTACTTC
CASSPGGSKETQYF
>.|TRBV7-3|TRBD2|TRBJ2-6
TGTGCCAGCAGCTTAACAGGTGCCCTAGCGGGGTTCTCTGGGGCCAACGTCCTGACTTTC
CASSLTGALAGFSGANVLTF
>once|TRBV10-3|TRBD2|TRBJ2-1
TGTGCCATCAGTCAGCGGGATACGGGTATTAATGAGCAGTTCTTC
CAISQRDTGINEQFF
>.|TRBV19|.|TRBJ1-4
TGTGCCAGTAGTACGTCAGCCAGGCGGGGCGTAAAACTGTTTTTT
CASSTSARRGVKLFF
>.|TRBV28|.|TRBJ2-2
TGTGCCAGCAGTTTGGCAGGGGCGAACACCGGGGAGCTGTTTTTT
CASSLAGANTGELFF
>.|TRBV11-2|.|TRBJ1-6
TGTGCCAGCAGCCGAGTCCTCGATTCACCCCTCCACTTT
CASSRVLDSPLHF
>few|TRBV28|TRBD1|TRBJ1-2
TGTGCCAGCAGGTCGACAGGGACCTATGGCTACACCTTC
CASRSTGTYGYTF
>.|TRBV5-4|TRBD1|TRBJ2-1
TGTGCCAGCAGCCGACAGGGGAACTCCTACAATGAGCAGTTCTTC
CASSRQGNSYNEQFF
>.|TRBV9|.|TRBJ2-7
TGTGGCTGGGACATCTTCTCCTACGAGCAGTACTTC
CGWDIFSYEQYF
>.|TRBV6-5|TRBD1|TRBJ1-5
TGTGCCAGCGGAGGGCAGGGGGCGAGCAATCAGCCCCAGCATTTT
CASGGQGASNQPQHF
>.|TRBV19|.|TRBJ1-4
TGTGCCAGTAGTAGTGCCCCAGGGTCCCAGAGGGAAAAACTGTTTTTT
CASSSAPGSQREKLFF
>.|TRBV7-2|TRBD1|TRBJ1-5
TGTGCCAGCAGCTTATCTGGCAGGGGGTTCCATCAGCCCCAGCATTTT
CASSLSGRGFHQPQHF
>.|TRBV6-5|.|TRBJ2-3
TGTGCCAGCTCCCGGGGTTCCACAGATACGCAGTATTTT
CASSRGSTDTQYF
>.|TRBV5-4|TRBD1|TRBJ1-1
TGTGCCAGCAGCATAGGACAGGGGTCAGAGACTGAAGCTTTCTTT
CASSIGQGSETEAFF
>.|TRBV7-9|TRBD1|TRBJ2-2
TGTGCCAGCAGCCCTTGGACAGGGCGGGTCACCGGGGAGCTGTTTTTT
CASSPWTGRVTGELFF
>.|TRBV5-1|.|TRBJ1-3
TGCGCCAGCAGCCCGCCCGGGGTAGGAAACACCATATATTTT
CASSPPGVGNTIYF
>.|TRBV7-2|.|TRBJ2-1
TGTGCCAGCAGCCTAGGGCAGGTGGGCAACAATGAGCAGTTCTTC
CASSLGQVGNNEQFF
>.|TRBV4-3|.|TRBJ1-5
TGCGCCAGCAGCCAAGATTTATACGGGGGTCAGCCCCAGCATTTT
CASSQDLYGGQPQHF
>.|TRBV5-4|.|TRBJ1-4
TGTGCCAGCAGCTTGGCGTTGGAAGGGGTCACTAATGAAAAACTGTTTTTT
CASSLALEGVTNEKLFF
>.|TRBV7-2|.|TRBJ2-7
TGTGCCAGCAGCCTACAGGGCAGAATGGGAGAGCAGTACTTC
CASSLQGRMGEQYF
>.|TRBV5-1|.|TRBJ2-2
TGCGCCAGCAGCTTGGGGCAGAACACCGGGGAGCTGTTTTTT
CASSLGQNTGELFF
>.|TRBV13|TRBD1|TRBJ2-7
TGTGCCAGCAGCTTATTGGCAGGGGGCTCTAAGAACTACGAGCAGTACTTC
CASSLLAGGSKNYEQYF
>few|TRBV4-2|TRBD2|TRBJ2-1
TGTGCCAGCAGCACCGCTAATACAATAGCGGGGGGGTTGAATGAGCAGTTCTTC
CASSTANTIAGGLNEQFF
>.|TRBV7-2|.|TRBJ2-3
TGTGCCAGCAGCTTAGACGGTAGCGGATATGCCACAGATACGCAGTATTTT
CASSLDGSGYATDTQYF
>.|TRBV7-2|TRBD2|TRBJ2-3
TGTGCCAGCAGCTTCGGGGGGATTCGCACAGATACGCAGTATTTT
CASSFGGIRTDTQYF
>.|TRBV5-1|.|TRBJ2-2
TGCGCCAGCAGCTTGAGAGGCAGTGCTGGGCTGTTTTTT
CASSLRGSAGLFF
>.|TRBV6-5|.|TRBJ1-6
TGTGCCAGCAAAACCGCAGGGGCTTCACCCCTCCACTTT
CASKTAGASPLHF
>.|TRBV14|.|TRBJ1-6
TGTGCCAGCAGCCAGATGTGGCGGGATTCACCCCTCCACTTT
CASSQMWRDSPLHF
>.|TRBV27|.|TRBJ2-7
TGTGCCAGCAGTTTATTGGGCGCGCCGGTCTACGAGCAGTACTTC
CASSLLGAPVYEQYF
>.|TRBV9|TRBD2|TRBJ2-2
TGTGCCAGCAGCCCGAGACTAGCGGGGGCCGTCGGGGAGCTGTTTTTT
CASSPRLAGAVGELFF
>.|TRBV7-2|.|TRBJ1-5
TGTGCCAGCAGTTCACGGGGGAGAAATCAGCCCCAGCATTTT
CASSSRGRNQPQHF
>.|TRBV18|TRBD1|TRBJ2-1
TGTGCCAGCTCACCTGTGGACAGGGGGCGGGGTGAGCAGTTCTTC
CASSPVDRGRGEQFF
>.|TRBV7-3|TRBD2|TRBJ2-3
TGTGCCAGCAGCTTACGGGACTACACAGATACGCAGTATTTT
CASSLRDYTDTQYF
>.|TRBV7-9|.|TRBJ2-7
TGTGCCAGCAGCTTACCCTTAGGAGGGAGAATGGGCTACGAGCAGTACTTC
CASSLPLGGRMGYEQYF
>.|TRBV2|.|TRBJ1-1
TGTGCCAGCAGAGATGACAGGAACACTGAAGCTTTCTTT
CASRDDRNTEAFF
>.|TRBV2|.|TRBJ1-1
TGTGCCAGCGCAAGGAGGGCGGCCCTGAACACTGAAGCTTTCTTT
CASARRAALNTEAFF
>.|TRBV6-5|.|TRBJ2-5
TGTGCCAGCGGACTGCAAGAGACCCAGTACTTC
CASGLQETQYF
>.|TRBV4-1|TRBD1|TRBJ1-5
TGCGCCCGCAGCCGAGGGGGTGCAGGGGGCGGACAGCCCCAGCATTTT
CARSRGGAGGGQPQHF
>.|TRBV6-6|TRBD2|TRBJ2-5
TGTGCCAGCACGAGAGGCCTAGCGGTTAAAGAGACCCAGTACTTC
CASTRGLAVKETQYF
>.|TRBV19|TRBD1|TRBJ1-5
TGTGCCAGTAGTACCTATCCTACAGGGGCCAGGGGGCCCCAGCATTTT
CASSTYPTGARGPQHF
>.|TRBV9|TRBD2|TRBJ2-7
TGTGCCAGCAGCCCCCAACTAGCGGGGGGGTCCTACGAGCAGTACTTC
CASSPQLAGGSYEQYF
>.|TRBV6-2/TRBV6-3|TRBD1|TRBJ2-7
TGTGCCAGCAGTTATAACCGGGACAGGGGTTTCCCCGAGCAGTACTTC
CASSYNRDRGFPEQYF
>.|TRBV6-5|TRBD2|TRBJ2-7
TGTGCCAGCACTCCACAGACTAGCCGCCGCTACGAGCAGTACTTC
CASTPQTSRRYEQYF
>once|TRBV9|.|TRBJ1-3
TGTGCCAGCAGTGGCGGGGCTGGAAACACCATATATTTT
CASSGGAGNTIYF
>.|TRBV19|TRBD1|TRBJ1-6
TGTGCCAGTAGGTCGAGGGACAGGGGCTATAATTCACCCCTCCACTTT
CASRSRDRGYNSPLHF
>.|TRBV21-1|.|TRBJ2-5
TGTGCCAGCAGCTTAGGGTGGGGGCTTGGCCAAGAGACCCAGTACTTC
CASSLGWGLGQETQYF
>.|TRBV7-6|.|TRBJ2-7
TGTGCCAGCAGCGCAACGAGGGGGTACGAGCAGTACTTC
CASSATRGYEQYF
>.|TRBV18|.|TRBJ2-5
TGTGCCAGCTCACCGTCGTACCAAGAGACCCAGTACTTC
CASSPSYQETQYF
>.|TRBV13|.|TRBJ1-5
TGTGCCAGCAGCCCACCCCGTGGAGGTGGCAATCAGCCCCAGCATTTT
CASSPPRGGGNQPQHF
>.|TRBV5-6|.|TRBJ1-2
TGTGCCAGCAGCTTGGCGGGTCAGGGTATCGGCTACACCTTC
CASSLAGQGIGYTF
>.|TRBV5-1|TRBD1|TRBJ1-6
TGCGCCAGCGTAAGGGAGGGGACAGGTTATTCACCCCTCCACTTT
CASVREGTGYSPLHF
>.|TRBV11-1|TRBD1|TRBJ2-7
TGTGCCAGCAGCCCAGGACAGGGCTACGAGCAGTACTTC
CASSPGQGYEQYF
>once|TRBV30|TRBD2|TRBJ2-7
TGTGCCTGGAGTCGGGCTAGCGGGGACTCCTACGAGCAGTACTTC
CAWSRASGDSYEQYF
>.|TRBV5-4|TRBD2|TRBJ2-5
TGTGCCAGCAGCCCCGGGGAGGGGAGAGAGACCCAGTACTTC
CASSPGEGRETQYF
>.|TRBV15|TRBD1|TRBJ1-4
TGTGCCACCAGCAGAGATCTAGTACAGGGGCGGGAAAAACTGTTTTTT
CATSRDLVQGREKLFF